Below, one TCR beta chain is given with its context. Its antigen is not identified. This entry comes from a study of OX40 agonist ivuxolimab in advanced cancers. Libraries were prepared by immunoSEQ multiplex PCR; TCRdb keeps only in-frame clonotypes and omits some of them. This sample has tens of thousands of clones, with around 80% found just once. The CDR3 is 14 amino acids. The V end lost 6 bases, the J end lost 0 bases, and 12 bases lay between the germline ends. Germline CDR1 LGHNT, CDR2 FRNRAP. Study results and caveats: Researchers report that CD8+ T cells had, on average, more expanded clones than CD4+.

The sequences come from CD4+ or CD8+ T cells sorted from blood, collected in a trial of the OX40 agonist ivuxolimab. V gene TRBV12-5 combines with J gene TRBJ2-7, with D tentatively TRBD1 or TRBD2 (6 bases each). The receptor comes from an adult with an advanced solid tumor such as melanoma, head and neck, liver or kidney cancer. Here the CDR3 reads CASGWGATSYEQYF. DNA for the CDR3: TGTGCTAGTGGGTGGGGGGCAACCTCCTACGAGCAGTACTTC.